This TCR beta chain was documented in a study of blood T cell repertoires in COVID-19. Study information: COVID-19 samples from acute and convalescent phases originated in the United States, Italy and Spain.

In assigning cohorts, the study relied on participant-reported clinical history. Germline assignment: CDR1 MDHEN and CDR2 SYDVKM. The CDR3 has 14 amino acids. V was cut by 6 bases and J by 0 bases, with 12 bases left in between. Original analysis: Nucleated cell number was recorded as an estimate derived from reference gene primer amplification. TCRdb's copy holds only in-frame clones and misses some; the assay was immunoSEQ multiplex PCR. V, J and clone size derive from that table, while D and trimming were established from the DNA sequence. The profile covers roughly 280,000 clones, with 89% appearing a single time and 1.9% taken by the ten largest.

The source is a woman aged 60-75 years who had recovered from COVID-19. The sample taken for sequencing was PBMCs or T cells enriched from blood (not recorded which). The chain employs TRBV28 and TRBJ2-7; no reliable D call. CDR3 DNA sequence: TGTGCCAGCAGAGCCCCAGGTTTCTCCTACGAGCAGTACTTC. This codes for CASRAPGFSYEQYF.